These 26 T cell receptor beta chains share one sample of origin, sequenced in a study of OX40 agonist ivuxolimab in advanced cancers. Clones were sequenced by immunoSEQ multiplex PCR, and TCRdb holds only the in-frame ones, with some missing. The table includes more than 80,000 clones, 75% to 95% detected once. The sequencing here drew on CD4+ or CD8+ T cells sorted from blood, taken in a trial of the OX40 agonist ivuxolimab. The receptors were sampled from an adult with an advanced solid tumor such as melanoma, head and neck, liver or kidney cancer.

The chain couples TRBV30 to TRBJ1-2; D possibly corresponds to TRBD1 (5 bases). Germline V gene sequence: CDR1 GTSNPN, CDR2 SVGIG (reference sequence). This CDR3 spans 13 amino acids. The ends were cut back, 5 bases at V and 10 bases at J, with 20 bases in the middle. The chain's CDR3 is CAWAKRPGVDYTF. CDR3 bases: TGTGCCTGGGCGAAACGTCCGGGGGTAGACTACACCTTC.

The chain recombines TRBV28 with TRBJ1-1, with D perhaps TRBD1 (6 bases). The V gene lost 6 bases and the J gene lost 6 bases, with 20 bases spanning the gap. CDR3 length: 15 amino acids. The germline gives CDR1 MDHEN, CDR2 SYDVKM. The CDR3 DNA reads TGTGCCAGCAGCGCTTATCAGGGGTCATATTCTGAAGCTTTCTTT. Translating gives CASSAYQGSYSEAFF.

This clone was seen just once. J is TRBJ2-1 and V is TRBV5-6; weak D call: TRBD1 (5 bases). The V and J ends lost 1 base and 0 bases respectively, with 11 bases between them. CDR3 length equals 16 residues. CDR1 and CDR2 (germline): SGHDT, YYEEEE. In DNA, the CDR3 is TGTGCCAGCAGCTTGAGTGGGGCCAGCTCCTACAATGAGCAGTTCTTC. This sequence encodes CASSLSGASSYNEQFF.

The chain recombines TRBV5-1 with TRBJ2-5; 7 bases are a match to TRBD1. Germline CDR1 reads SGHRS; CDR2 reads YFSETQ. The V segment lost 5 bases and the J segment 2 bases; nucleotides outside the gene matches: 9. The CDR3 has 15 amino acids. CDR3 sequence reads: CASSRGGSGQETQYF. The CDR3, as DNA: TGCGCCAGCAGTCGAGGGGGCTCTGGACAAGAGACCCAGTACTTC.

The V gene is TRBV6-5, the J gene TRBJ2-1; 12 bases are a match to TRBD2. V was pared by 6 bases and J by 9 bases, with 9 bases of the junction left unmatched. The CDR3 runs 15 residues. Germline lookup yields CDR1 MNHEY and CDR2 SVGAGI. CDR3 DNA sequence: TGTGCCAGCAGGGCCGGACTAGCGGGATGGGGTGAGCAGTTCTTC. Translation gives CASRAGLAGWGEQFF.

This chain connects TRBV7-9 to TRBJ2-1; D gene ambiguous. This CDR3 region has 13 residues. Trimming removed 4 bases at V and 0 bases at J, with 4 bases between. Germline loops: CDR1 SEHNR, CDR2 FQNEAQ (reference sequence). This CDR3 is CASSWSSYNEQFF. The DNA for the CDR3 is TGTGCCAGCAGCTGGAGCTCCTACAATGAGCAGTTCTTC.

The chain carries TRBV27 and TRBJ2-1, with 9 nucleotides matching TRBD2. Germline trimming cut 7 bases from V and 7 bases from J; bases unmatched to any gene: 11. CDR3 length: 15 residues. Germline V gives CDR1 MNHEY, CDR2 SMNVEV (reference sequence). As DNA, the CDR3 is TGTGCCAGCAACCTGGGCAGCGGGAGGAAAAATGAGCAGTTCTTC. Translating gives CASNLGSGRKNEQFF.

This clone has only one observation. The genes are TRBV12-5 and TRBJ2-2; D not resolved. There are 14 residues in the CDR3. CDR1 is LGHNT, CDR2 FRNRAP, per germline. Trimming shortened V by 6 bases and J by 2 bases, and 10 bases separated the two germline ends. The CDR3 DNA is TGTGCTAGTGGCACCGGGTCTAACACCGGGGAGCTGTTTTTT. Amino acid sequence: CASGTGSNTGELFF.

V usage is TRBV28 and J usage is TRBJ1-2, with D perhaps matching TRBD1 (6 bases). V was clipped by 2 bases and J by 7 bases, with 11 bases between them. The CDR3 length is 13 residues. Per the germline V gene, CDR1 is MDHEN and CDR2 is SYDVKM. The CDR3 loop is CASSLGGAGGYTF. CDR3 bases: TGTGCCAGCAGTTTAGGGGGGGCGGGTGGCTACACCTTC.

This clone was seen a single time. The gene calls are TRBV7-2 and TRBJ1-2, with D possibly matching TRBD1 (5 bases). CDR3 length equals 16 residues. Per the germline V gene, CDR1 is SGHTA and CDR2 is FQGNSA. Trimming left V 0 bases short and J 4 bases short, with 15 bases between. CDR3: CASSLARSSQGYGYTF. CDR3 bases: TGTGCCAGCAGCTTAGCGCGAAGTTCGCAGGGCTATGGCTACACCTTC.

This chain links TRBV27 with TRBJ1-4; 10 bases match TRBD1. With 3 bases clipped from V and 7 bases from J, the junction kept 5 bases outside the gene matches. Germline lookup yields CDR1 MNHEY and CDR2 SMNVEV (reference sequence). CDR3 size: 15 residues. CDR3 sequence reads: CASSFGTGASEKLFF. In DNA form, the CDR3 reads TGTGCCAGCAGTTTTGGGACAGGGGCCTCTGAAAAACTGTTTTTT.

The genes are TRBV7-9 and TRBJ1-1, with a possible D match to TRBD1 (5 bases). CDR1 is SEHNR and CDR2 is FQNEAQ in the germline V gene (reference sequence). Trimming cost V 4 bases and J 3 bases, with 9 bases left between them. The CDR3 consists of 13 residues. This CDR3 reads CASSSGAYTEAFF. The DNA of the CDR3 is TGTGCCAGCAGCTCTGGGGCGTACACTGAAGCTTTCTTT.

This clone was counted once. The CDR3 sequence: CSAQQGVGEQYF. In DNA, the CDR3 is TGCAGCGCTCAACAGGGGGTGGGCGAGCAGTACTTC. The chain has TRBV29-1 and TRBJ2-7; 8 bases are shared with TRBD1. Germline lookup yields CDR1 SQVTM and CDR2 ANQGSEA. The CDR3 length is 12 residues. V shed 7 bases and J 6 bases; nucleotides not matched to a gene: 8.

This clone appeared once. J is TRBJ2-7 and V is TRBV6-6; TRBD1 matches at 8 bases. CDR1 is MNHNY, CDR2 SVGAGI, per germline (reference sequence). The CDR3 sequence is 14 residues long. J gave up 6 bases and V 7 bases, and 11 bases lay outside the gene matches. CDR3 amino acids: CASMVGQGRSEQYF. The CDR3 bases are TGTGCCAGCATGGTAGGACAGGGCCGCTCCGAGCAGTACTTC.

The V call is TRBV9, the J call TRBJ2-5; unclear D gene. CDR1 and CDR2 from the germline V gene are SGDLS and YYNGEE. V lost 0 bases and J lost 1, with 7 bases in between. This CDR3 spans 14 amino acids. The CDR3 spells CASSVGRAQETQYF. The CDR3 DNA is TGTGCCAGCAGCGTAGGCCGGGCCCAAGAGACCCAGTACTTC.

The chain has TRBV7-9 and TRBJ2-7; 10 bases fit TRBD2. The germline V gene has CDR1 SEHNR and CDR2 FQNEAQ (reference sequence). CDR3 length: 15 residues. With 5 bases clipped from V and 6 bases from J, the junction kept 10 bases outside the gene matches. The CDR3, as DNA: TGTGCCAGCAGCCGGGGGCTAGCGGGAGAGTCCGAGCAGTACTTC. This codes for CASSRGLAGESEQYF.

This chain links TRBV7-2 with TRBJ2-5, with no clear D. The CDR3 contains 11 residues. V lost 3 bases to trimming and J lost 4 bases, with 3 bases between them. Germline V gives CDR1 SGHTA, CDR2 FQGNSA. The CDR3 reads CASSFGETQYF. In DNA form, the CDR3 reads TGTGCCAGCAGCTTTGGAGAGACCCAGTACTTC. Full variable domain (missing parts from reference TRBV7-2 and TRBJ2-5): GAGVSQSPSNKVTEKGKDVELRCDPISGHTALYWYRQSLGQGLEFLIYFQGNSAPDKSGLPSDRFSAERTGGSVSTLTIQRTQQEDSAVYLCASSFGETQYFGPGTRLLVL.

The chain is built from TRBV7-6 and TRBJ1-4; D remains unclear. The V gene lost 2 bases and the J gene lost 3 bases, with 7 bases spanning the gap. CDR3 length: 14 residues. Germline loops: CDR1 SGHVS, CDR2 FNYEAQ. CDR3 in amino acids: CASSLNPANEKLFF. The CDR3 DNA reads as TGTGCCAGCAGCTTAAATCCAGCTAATGAAAAACTGTTTTTT.

V is TRBV5-1 and J is TRBJ1-3; tentatively, D is TRBD1 (5 bases). The CDR3 length is 15 residues. V lost 2 bases, J lost 0 bases, and 9 bases lay in between. Per the germline V gene, CDR1 is SGHRS and CDR2 is YFSETQ. The DNA of the CDR3 is TGCGCCAGCAGCTTCGACAGTTTCTCTGGAAACACCATATATTTT. This gives the protein CASSFDSFSGNTIYF.

The chain links TRBV30 to TRBJ2-7; possible D gene TRBD2, 6 bases. Trimming took off 0 bases at V and 3 bases at J, with 12 bases between the two ends. Germline CDR1 reads GTSNPN; CDR2 reads SVGIG (reference sequence). The CDR3 has 14 amino acids. The CDR3 reads CAWSVRRGDYEQYF. The CDR3 DNA is TGTGCCTGGAGTGTACGGAGGGGAGACTACGAGCAGTACTTC.

This clone occurred once. The chain combines TRBV18 with TRBJ2-5; D unclear. Per germline, CDR1 KGHSH and CDR2 LQKENI. Between the trimmed V and J ends, which lost 1 base and 5 bases, there was a span of 14 bases. The CDR3 contains 15 residues. DNA for the CDR3: TGTGCCAGCTCACCACGGCGGCAGGAAAAGGAGACCCAGTACTTC. Translated, it gives CASSPRRQEKETQYF.

The chain carries TRBV4-3 and TRBJ2-5; D ambiguous. Trimming pared 0 bases from V and 2 bases from J, leaving 10 bases between. This CDR3 has 15 amino acids. Germline V gives CDR1 LGHNA, CDR2 YSLEER. The CDR3 loop is CASSQEGRVQETQYF. The CDR3 DNA is TGCGCCAGCAGCCAAGAGGGTAGGGTTCAAGAGACCCAGTACTTC.

The chain joins TRBV11-3 to TRBJ2-7; 9 nucleotides match TRBD2. The germline CDR1 and CDR2 sequences are SGHNT and YENEEA. V shed 8 bases, J shed 4 bases, and the junction held 6 bases outside the gene matches. This CDR3 has 13 amino acids. The CDR3 spells CASGLAGPYEQYF. The CDR3 coding sequence is TGTGCCAGCGGGCTAGCGGGACCGTACGAGCAGTACTTC.

The chain has TRBV27 and TRBJ1-1, with D unclear. This CDR3 comprises 13 residues. V dropped 8 bases and J dropped 7 bases, with 17 bases sitting between them. The germline CDR1 and CDR2 sequences are MNHEY and SMNVEV (reference sequence). The CDR3 DNA follows: TGTGCCAGCCGGAGAGGGAGGGTGGGTGAAGCTTTCTTT. Its translation is CASRRGRVGEAFF.

V usage is TRBV11-2 and J usage is TRBJ2-1; 9 nucleotides agree with TRBD2. The J segment lost 9 bases and the V segment lost 4 bases, leaving 10 bases of the junction unmatched. The CDR3 has 15 amino acids. Germline-derived CDR1 and CDR2 are SGHAT and FQNNGV. CDR3 sequence (DNA): TGTGCCAGCAGCTCCTCTAGCGGGATCGGCACTGAGCAGTTCTTC. It codes for CASSSSSGIGTEQFF.

Notes on this clone: Other DNA sequences in this specimen translate into the identical CDR3. CDR3 sequence: CASSPIRGSGTGELFF. The CDR3 nucleotides are TGTGCCAGCTCACCAATCCGGGGGAGTGGTACCGGGGAGCTGTTTTTT. This chain links TRBV18 with TRBJ2-2; the D gene is possibly TRBD2 (6 bases). Per germline, CDR1 KGHSH and CDR2 LQKENI. V was cut by 2 bases and J by 5 bases, with 15 bases left in between. CDR3 length equals 16 residues.